These 32 T cell receptor beta chains came from one sample sequenced in a study of beta chain features in type 1 diabetes. As every portion of the isolated RNA was reverse transcribed, the sequencing read expressed TCRB transcripts. The data were produced by immunoSEQ multiplex PCR, yet TCRdb's version contains in-frame clones alone and is incomplete. This sample has 300,000 to 450,000 clones, with over 10% found just once. Sample: naive CD4+ T cells from blood. The receptors shown here come from a man younger than 30 in good health.

This clone turned up a few times. The CDR3 protein is CASSEVRLGYTF. In nucleotides, the CDR3 is TGTGCCAGCAGTGAGGTGAGGCTTGGCTACACCTTC. V usage is TRBV2 and J usage is TRBJ1-2, with D uncertain. Germline V gene lookup returns CDR1 SNHLY and CDR2 FYNNEI. Trimming removed 3 bases from V and 7 bases from J, with 9 bases in between. The CDR3 extends over 12 amino acids.

This clone was found a few times. The chain combines TRBV29-1 with TRBJ2-3; maybe TRBD2 (6 bases). The germline gives CDR1 SQVTM, CDR2 ANQGSEA. The CDR3 spans 12 residues. V dropped 7 bases and J dropped 9 bases, with 17 bases sitting between them. The CDR3 loop reads CSARPGAQTQYF. The CDR3 DNA is TGCAGCGCTCGACCGGGAGCGCAAACGCAGTATTTT.

This clone was seen more than once but under ten times. The chain couples TRBV5-1 to TRBJ1-2, with a weak D call TRBD1 (5 bases). There are 12 residues in the CDR3. With 4 bases removed from V and 6 bases from J, the gap between germline ends came to 10 bases. CDR1 and CDR2 from the germline V gene are SGHRS and YFSETQ. CDR3: CASSTGAHGYTF. The DNA for the CDR3 is TGCGCCAGCAGCACAGGAGCCCATGGCTACACCTTC. Together with reference TRBV5-1 and TRBJ1-2, the CDR3 gives the full variable domain: KAGVTQTPRYLIKTRGQQVTLSCSPISGHRSVSWYQQTPGQGLQFLFEYFSETQRNKGNFPGRFSGRQFSNSRSEMNVSTLELGDSALYLCASSTGAHGYTFGSGTRLTVV.

This clone was recorded once. CDR3 loop: CASSYQLATDTQYF. The CDR3 region has the DNA TGTGCCAGCAGTTATCAGCTAGCCACAGATACGCAGTATTTT. The V gene is TRBV6-5, the J gene TRBJ2-3, with D possibly matching TRBD2 (5 bases). The V end was cut by 3 bases, the J end by 2 bases, with 9 bases between. The CDR3 runs to 14 residues. Germline assignment: CDR1 MNHEY and CDR2 SVGAGI.

The gene calls are TRBV7-2 and TRBJ2-7; D is unresolved. This CDR3 comprises 14 residues. Trimming pared 5 bases from V and 1 base from J, leaving 12 bases between. The germline V gene encodes CDR1 SGHTA and CDR2 FQGNSA. CDR3 amino acids: CASSRYSLSYEQYF. The CDR3 nucleotides read TGTGCCAGCAGCCGTTACAGTTTATCCTACGAGCAGTACTTC.

This clone was counted between two and nine times. This chain joins TRBV11-2 and TRBJ2-3, with TRBD2 matching 9 bases. CDR3 length: 16 residues. Germline V CDR1 and CDR2: SGHAT, FQNNGV. The J segment lost 4 bases and the V segment lost 1 base, leaving 6 bases of the junction unmatched. This chain's CDR3 is CASSLAQREVPDTQYF. The CDR3 nucleotides read TGTGCCAGCAGCTTAGCCCAGCGGGAGGTCCCAGATACGCAGTATTTT.

The chain has TRBV30 and TRBJ1-1; perhaps TRBD1 as D (5 bases). The CDR3 has 14 residues. Trimming took off 0 bases at V and 4 bases at J, with 12 bases between the two ends. Germline CDR1 and CDR2: GTSNPN and SVGIG (reference sequence). The CDR3 loop is CAWSVFGRVTEAFF. The DNA for the CDR3 is TGTGCCTGGAGTGTATTCGGCAGGGTCACTGAAGCTTTCTTT.

This clone was observed a few times. This rearrangement joins TRBV9 to TRBJ2-5, with a tentative D call TRBD2 (5 bases). The CDR3 runs 17 residues. The V end lost 3 bases, the J end lost 5 bases, and 23 bases lay between the germline ends. Per the germline V gene, CDR1 is SGDLS and CDR2 is YYNGEE. CDR3 nucleotides: TGTGCCAGCAGCGACCAAGGGCGGACCATCGGGGTGGAGACCCAGTACTTC. This encodes CASSDQGRTIGVETQYF.

This clone was seen a few times. This chain uses TRBV4-3 with TRBJ2-3; 12 nucleotides match TRBD1. V shed 1 base and J 2 bases; nucleotides not matched to a gene: 10. The germline gives CDR1 LGHNA, CDR2 YSLEER. The CDR3 has 19 amino acids. CDR3 amino acids: CASSQGGGQGALATDTQYF. CDR3 DNA sequence: TGCGCCAGCAGCCAAGGGGGGGGACAGGGGGCGCTCGCCACAGATACGCAGTATTTT.

The chain carries TRBV28 and TRBJ1-5; 8 bases align to TRBD1. With V trimmed by 3 bases and J by 2 bases, 15 bases remained unmatched. The CDR3 is made up of 19 amino acids. The V gene's germline CDR1 is MDHEN and CDR2 SYDVKM. CDR3 bases: TGTGCCAGCAGTTTTATCCTTCGTCCAGGGGGCAAAGGCAATCAGCCCCAGCATTTT. Its translation is CASSFILRPGGKGNQPQHF. The whole variable domain, filled in from reference TRBV28 and TRBJ1-5, reads DVKVTQSSRYLVKRTGEKVFLECVQDMDHENMFWYRQDPGLGLRLIYFSYDVKMKEKGDIPEGYSVSREKKERFSLILESASTNQTSMYLCASSFILRPGGKGNQPQHFGDGTRLSIL.

This chain links TRBV18 with TRBJ2-5, with 8 nucleotides matching TRBD1. The V gene's germline CDR1 is KGHSH and CDR2 LQKENI. The ends lost 2 bases at V and 2 bases at J; junction bases unmatched: 4. The CDR3 is 15 residues long. The CDR3 DNA reads TGTGCCAGCTCACCAGGACAGGGAGAACAAGAGACCCAGTACTTC. Residues: CASSPGQGEQETQYF.

The chain employs TRBV6-5 and TRBJ2-1, with 8 bases that match TRBD2. Trimming cost V 3 bases and J 6 bases; bases outside gene matches: 10. This CDR3 has 16 amino acids. The germline V gene has CDR1 MNHEY and CDR2 SVGAGI. CDR3 loop: CASSYLTGTRGNEQFF. In DNA form, the CDR3 reads TGTGCCAGCAGTTATCTCACCGGGACTAGGGGCAATGAGCAGTTCTTC.

This clone was seen a handful of times. CDR3 amino acids: CASSMGQPYEQYF. CDR3 nucleotides: TGTGCCAGTAGTATGGGACAGCCCTACGAGCAGTACTTC. The chain couples TRBV19 to TRBJ2-7; 7 nucleotides line up with TRBD1. This CDR3 is 13 amino acids long. Trimming removed 3 bases from V and 2 bases from J; junction bases left unmatched: 1. In germline, CDR1 is LNHDA, CDR2 SQIVND (reference sequence).

This chain joins TRBV7-9 and TRBJ1-3, with D tentatively TRBD1 (5 bases). The CDR3 totals 15 residues. Germline CDR1 reads SEHNR; CDR2 reads FQNEAQ (reference sequence). Trimming cost V 5 bases and J 0 bases, with 11 bases left between them. Here the CDR3 DNA reads TGTGCCAGCAGCCGGGGGGGTAACTCTGGAAACACCATATATTTT. It yields the protein CASSRGGNSGNTIYF.

The chain carries TRBV7-9 and TRBJ2-3; perhaps TRBD1 as D (6 bases). V gave up 1 base and J gave up 0 bases, with 8 bases separating them. There are 15 residues in the CDR3. Per germline, CDR1 SEHNR and CDR2 FQNEAQ (reference sequence). CDR3 region: CASSLDRDSTDTQYF. Written as DNA, the CDR3 is TGTGCCAGCAGCTTAGACAGGGACAGCACAGATACGCAGTATTTT.

Written as DNA, the CDR3 is TGTGCCAGCAGCTTGGTCAGGACTAGCGGGAGGGGCACCTACGAGCAGTACTTC. Translated, it gives CASSLVRTSGRGTYEQYF. V gene TRBV5-4 combines with J gene TRBJ2-7, with 15 nucleotides matching TRBD2. Per germline, CDR1 SGHNT and CDR2 YYREEE (reference sequence). V dropped 0 bases and J dropped 2; count of bases not matched to a gene: 6. The CDR3 has 18 residues.

V and J are TRBV4-3 and TRBJ2-1, with TRBD2 matching over 11 bases. After removal of 8 bases from V and 4 bases from J, the junction contained 13 bases not matched to a gene. Germline values: CDR1 LGHNA, CDR2 YSLEER. The CDR3 is 17 amino acids. CDR3 region: CASRAVASGGRYNEQFF. CDR3 in DNA: TGCGCCAGCCGGGCGGTAGCTAGCGGGGGGAGGTACAATGAGCAGTTCTTC.

In this sample, this clone turned up a few times. The chain is built from TRBV9 and TRBJ1-4, with D possibly matching TRBD1 (6 bases). This CDR3 comprises 15 residues. Deletions cut 4 bases from V and 3 bases from J, with 13 bases between. Germline-derived CDR1 and CDR2 are SGDLS and YYNGEE. DNA of the CDR3: TGTGCCAGCAGCCCGAGGGGGGGCCCTAATGAAAAACTGTTTTTT. Translation: CASSPRGGPNEKLFF.

The chain is built from TRBV30 and TRBJ2-3; 10 bases map to TRBD2. CDR3 length: 15 amino acids. With V trimmed by 4 bases and J by 3 bases, 7 bases remained unmatched. Germline CDR1 is GTSNPN and CDR2 is SVGIG (reference sequence). CDR3 bases: TGTGCCTGGACCCATAGCGGGAGGTCAACAGATACGCAGTATTTT. It yields the protein CAWTHSGRSTDTQYF.

V usage is TRBV23-1 and J usage is TRBJ2-7; TRBD2 matches 8 bases. TRBV23-1 has ORF status, its function being uncertain. V shed 2 bases and J 0 bases; nucleotides not matched to a gene: 15. This CDR3 region has 19 residues. CDR3 region: CASSQLCRLAGNSSYEQYF. The DNA of the CDR3 is TGCGCCAGCAGTCAACTTTGTAGGCTAGCGGGCAACTCCTCCTACGAGCAGTACTTC.

The chain employs TRBV29-1 and TRBJ1-3; perhaps TRBD1 as D (5 bases). The CDR3 extends over 17 amino acids. Between the trimmed V and J ends, which lost 6 bases and 0 bases, there was a span of 21 bases. CDR1 and CDR2 from the germline V gene are SQVTM and ANQGSEA. This CDR3 reads CSVEGWEGISSGNTIYF. Here the CDR3 DNA reads TGCAGCGTAGAGGGATGGGAGGGGATAAGCTCTGGAAACACCATATATTTT.

This clone has a handful of counts. The CDR3, as DNA: TGTGCCAGCACGGAAGGAGGCACCGACTATGGCTACACCTTC. Translation gives CASTEGGTDYGYTF. The genes are TRBV28 and TRBJ1-2; the D is unclear. Trimming pared 7 bases from V and 3 bases from J, leaving 15 bases between. Germline CDR1 MDHEN, CDR2 SYDVKM. This CDR3 has 14 residues.

This clone was counted only a few times. The chain couples TRBV29-1 to TRBJ1-2, with 9 nucleotides matching TRBD1. Trimming removed 2 bases from V and 2 bases from J; junction bases left unmatched: 6. This CDR3 region has 15 residues. Germline V gene lookup returns CDR1 SQVTM and CDR2 ANQGSEA. The DNA for the CDR3 is TGCAGCGTTGAAAACTTCGGGACAGGGAACTATGGCTACACCTTC. This sequence encodes CSVENFGTGNYGYTF.

This clone was recorded many times. This chain uses TRBV23-1 with TRBJ1-5, with no clear D. TRBV23-1 is flagged as an ORF with uncertain function. Trimming left V 0 bases short and J 4 bases short, with 4 bases between. This CDR3 contains 13 residues. The CDR3 reads CASSQSQNQPQHF. CDR3 in DNA: TGCGCCAGCAGTCAATCGCAGAATCAGCCCCAGCATTTT.

This clone came up a few times. The gene calls are TRBV18 and TRBJ1-5; 9 bases fit TRBD1. After removal of 2 bases from V and 4 bases from J, the junction contained 3 bases not matched to a gene. CDR3 length: 15 amino acids. Germline CDR1 is KGHSH and CDR2 is LQKENI. In DNA form, the CDR3 reads TGTGCCAGCTCACCATCGGGACAGGGAAATCAGCCCCAGCATTTT. The encoded protein is CASSPSGQGNQPQHF.

This chain joins TRBV5-1 and TRBJ1-2; D remains unclear. This CDR3 spans 14 amino acids. V was cut by 0 bases and J by 6 bases, with 12 bases left in between. CDR1 and CDR2 from the germline V gene are SGHRS and YFSETQ. CDR3 amino acids: CASSLATVGDGYTF. DNA of the CDR3: TGCGCCAGCAGCTTGGCCACGGTCGGGGATGGCTACACCTTC.

The rearrangement links TRBV11-2 to TRBJ2-1; the D is unclear. The CDR3 length is 14 residues. Per the germline V gene, CDR1 is SGHAT and CDR2 is FQNNGV. Trimming took off 1 base at V and 2 bases at J, with 6 bases between the two ends. The CDR3 loop reads CASSLGSPYNEQFF. Written as DNA, the CDR3 is TGTGCCAGCAGCTTAGGTAGCCCCTACAATGAGCAGTTCTTC. Combining the CDR3 with reference TRBV11-2 and TRBJ2-1 gives the whole variable domain EAGVAQSPRYKIIEKRQSVAFWCNPISGHATLYWYQQILGQGPKLLIQFQNNGVVDDSQLPKDRFSAERLKGVDSTLKIQPAKLEDSAVYLCASSLGSPYNEQFFGPGTRLTVL.

This clone turned up a few times. The V and J genes are TRBV5-1 and TRBJ2-1; a weak D match, TRBD2 (6 bases). Trimming removed 0 bases at V and 8 bases at J, with 18 bases between. Germline values: CDR1 SGHRS, CDR2 YFSETQ. This CDR3 region has 16 residues. CDR3 DNA sequence: TGCGCCAGCAGCTTGGATAGTTCAGGAGGGGCCGATGAGCAGTTCTTC. Translated: CASSLDSSGGADEQFF.

The V and J genes are TRBV5-4 and TRBJ2-2, with D perhaps TRBD1 (5 bases). V was clipped by 4 bases and J by 4 bases, with 11 bases between them. This CDR3 is 14 amino acids long. Germline-derived CDR1 and CDR2 are SGHNT and YYREEE (reference sequence). For the CDR3, the DNA is TGTGCCAGCAGCCGCCCAGGGCCCACCGGGGAGCTGTTTTTT. This gives the protein CASSRPGPTGELFF.

This clone was counted between two and nine times. V usage is TRBV5-1 and J usage is TRBJ2-6; D unclear. V lost 4 bases to trimming and J lost 0 bases, with 8 bases between them. This CDR3 has 15 amino acids. Germline assignment: CDR1 SGHRS and CDR2 YFSETQ. In DNA, the CDR3 is TGCGCCAGCAGCCGCAGGTTCTCTGGGGCCAACGTCCTGACTTTC. Protein: CASSRRFSGANVLTF.

In its sample, this clone was seen a few times. This rearrangement joins TRBV15 to TRBJ1-4; TRBD1 is a possible D gene (6 bases). This CDR3 spans 15 amino acids. Trimming removed 1 base from V and 7 bases from J, with 13 bases in between. CDR1 and CDR2 (germline): LNHNV, YYDKDF (reference sequence). CDR3 region: CATSRGGGVGEKLFF. DNA for the CDR3: TGTGCCACCAGCAGAGGGGGGGGCGTGGGTGAAAAACTGTTTTTT.

The rearrangement joins TRBV5-1 to TRBJ2-3, with TRBD2 as a possible D gene (5 bases). The CDR3 has 15 amino acids. Germline V lookup: CDR1 SGHRS, CDR2 YFSETQ. Trimming pared 5 bases from V and 3 bases from J, leaving 16 bases between. The CDR3: CASSTGPRRTDTQYF. The CDR3 nucleotides are TGCGCCAGCAGTACCGGGCCGAGGAGGACAGATACGCAGTATTTT.